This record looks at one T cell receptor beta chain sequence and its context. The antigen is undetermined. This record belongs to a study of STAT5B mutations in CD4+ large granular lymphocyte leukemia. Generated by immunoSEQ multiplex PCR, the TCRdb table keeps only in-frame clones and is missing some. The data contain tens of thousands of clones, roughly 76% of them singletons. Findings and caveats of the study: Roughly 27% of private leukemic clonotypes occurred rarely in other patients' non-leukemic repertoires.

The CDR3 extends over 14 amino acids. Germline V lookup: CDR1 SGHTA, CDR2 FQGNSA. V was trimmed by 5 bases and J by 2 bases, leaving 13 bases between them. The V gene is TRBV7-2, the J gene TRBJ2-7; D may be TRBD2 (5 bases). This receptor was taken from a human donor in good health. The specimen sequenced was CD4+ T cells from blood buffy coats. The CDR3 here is CASSAGLETYEQYF. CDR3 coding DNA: TGTGCCAGCAGCGCCGGACTGGAAACCTACGAGCAGTACTTC.